This T cell receptor (beta chain) derives from a study of CD8 T cells in Susac syndrome. The CDR3 has 17 residues. V shed 3 bases and J shed 0 bases, with 12 bases lying between them. Germline assignment: CDR1 MDHEN and CDR2 SYDVKM. Regarding this clonotype: Its antigen is not identified.

General study findings and limits: Peak Susac CD8+ clonal expansion was seen in TEMRA cells and active patients. The number of Susac-specific public clones found was roughly 15 in total CD8+ repertoires and several in CD8+ TEMRA repertoires.

TCR beta sequencing covered blood CD8+ and CD4+ T cells. The RNA, about 0.45 to 1 ug, was put through reverse transcription using random hexamers. TCRdb used MiXCR to reprocess the immunoSEQ multiplex PCR reads, holding one entry per CDR3 protein. The table has 100,000 to 150,000 distinct CDR3 sequences, around 94% seen once. Sequenced input: CD8+ T cells from PBMCs. V and J are TRBV28 and TRBJ1-6, with unresolved D. The source of this sequence is a human donor with Susac syndrome. The CDR3 sequence is CASSFGRGSSYNSPLHF. The CDR3, as DNA: TGTGCCAGCAGTTTTGGCCGGGGAAGCTCCTATAATTCACCCCTCCACTTT.